Here is one T cell receptor beta chain with its context. The antigen remains unidentified. Documented treatment: around 19 received Ad26.COV2.S at low or high dose, single or two shots; roughly five received placebo; per-sample allocation not given. The investigators took samples on day 63 after the first vaccine or placebo injection. The sample originates from a study of Ad26.COV2.S vaccination and SARS-CoV-2 variants. Some clones are missing from TCRdb's copy, which holds only in-frame ones; the method was immunoSEQ multiplex PCR. The sample has roughly 460,000 clones; roughly nine tenths are singletons. Findings and limits, study-wide: Reportedly, spike-specific CD8+ and CD4+ T cell responses achieved substantial breadth once vaccination had taken place.

V lost 0 bases and J 2 bases, leaving 4 bases between the germline ends. CDR1 is KGHSH, CDR2 LQKENI, per germline. This CDR3 has 13 amino acids. The TCR was taken from a person between 18 and 59 years old who received the Ad26.COV2.S COVID-19 vaccine or a placebo. The chain links TRBV18 to TRBJ1-2, with no clear D. This sample comprised peripheral blood, obtained in a trial of Ad26.COV2.S vaccine versus placebo. The CDR3 sequence: CASSPPANYGYTF. CDR3 DNA sequence: TGTGCCAGCTCACCACCCGCAAACTATGGCTACACCTTC. The full variable domain, rest sourced from reference TRBV18 and TRBJ1-2, is NAGVMQNPRHLVRRRGQEARLRCSPMKGHSHVYWYRQLPEEGLKFMVYLQKENIIDESGMPKERFSAEFPKEGPSILRIQQVVRGDSAAYFCASSPPANYGYTFGSGTRLTVV.